This TCR beta chain was observed in a study of human T cells and chemical hapten exposure. Study-wide background: Slight differences in pooled library volume were the main source of varying TCR yields across samples. General study findings and limits: Those TCRs sitting above 1 in 1000 frequency stayed the same with DPC sensitization.

Someone pulled total RNA out of unfractionated whole blood. This clonotype appeared a few times. Its antigen is undetermined. Single cDNA molecules in the library carried unique molecular identifiers attached during preparation. In the original analysis: Counting gave a median of approximately 97,000 TCRs per sample, with values ranging from roughly 20,000 to 700,000. TCRdb analysed the 5' RACE reads with MiXCR anew, one entry per CDR3 protein. TCRdb's processing, not the authors' own work, is the source of the V and J calls. The table lists 65,000 to 90,000 distinct CDR3 sequences, more than 15% of them singletons. CDR3 size: 18 residues. Germline V lookup: CDR1 MNHEY, CDR2 SMNVEV (reference sequence). With 1 base clipped from V and 0 bases from J, the junction kept 4 bases outside the gene matches.

This TCR derives from a female donor in good health. This chain joins TRBV27 and TRBJ2-6; 9 nucleotides match TRBD1. CDR3 loop: CASSLFGTGPSGANVLTF. CDR3 sequence (DNA): TGTGCCAGCAGTTTATTTGGGACAGGGCCCTCTGGGGCCAACGTCCTGACTTTC.